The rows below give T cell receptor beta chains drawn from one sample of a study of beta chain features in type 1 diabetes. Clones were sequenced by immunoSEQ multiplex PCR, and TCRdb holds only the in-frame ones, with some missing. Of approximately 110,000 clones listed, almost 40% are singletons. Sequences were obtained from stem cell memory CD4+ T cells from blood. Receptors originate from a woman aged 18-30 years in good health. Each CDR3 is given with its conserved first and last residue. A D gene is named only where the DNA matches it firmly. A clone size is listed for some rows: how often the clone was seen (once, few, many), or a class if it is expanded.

CDR3aa: CASSYSGIEKLFF
CDR3nt: TGTGCCAGCTCATACTCAGGGATTGAAAAACTGTTTTTT
j_gene: TRBJ1-4
abundance: -
d_gene: -
v_gene: TRBV18

CDR3aa: CASSLFGRGSNEQYF
CDR3nt: TGTGCCAGCAGCTTATTCGGACGGGGGAGTAACGAGCAGTACTTC
j_gene: TRBJ2-7
abundance: -
d_gene: -
v_gene: TRBV11-1

CDR3aa: CASSFVDRGYGYTF
CDR3nt: TGTGCCAGCAGCTTTGTAGACAGGGGCTATGGCTACACCTTC
j_gene: TRBJ1-2
abundance: -
d_gene: TRBD1
v_gene: TRBV5-4

CDR3aa: CASSLGQGDYEQYF
CDR3nt: TGTGCCAGCAGCTTGGGACAGGGGGACTACGAGCAGTACTTC
j_gene: TRBJ2-7
abundance: -
d_gene: TRBD1
v_gene: TRBV7-6

CDR3aa: CASSLTVATNEKLFF
CDR3nt: TGCGCCAGCAGCTTGACAGTTGCAACTAATGAAAAACTGTTTTTT
j_gene: TRBJ1-4
abundance: -
d_gene: -
v_gene: TRBV5-1

CDR3aa: CASSVGTGRNYGYTF
CDR3nt: TGTGCCAGCAGCGTTGGGACAGGGAGGAACTATGGCTACACCTTC
j_gene: TRBJ1-2
abundance: -
d_gene: TRBD1
v_gene: TRBV7-9

CDR3aa: CASSKAGAGGRYEQYF
CDR3nt: TGTGCCAGCAGCAAAGCGGGAGCGGGGGGGAGGTACGAGCAGTACTTC
j_gene: TRBJ2-7
abundance: few
d_gene: -
v_gene: TRBV21-1

CDR3aa: CASSTYGQPQHF
CDR3nt: TGTGCCAGCAGTACCTATGGTCAGCCCCAGCATTTT
j_gene: TRBJ1-5
abundance: few
d_gene: -
v_gene: TRBV27

CDR3aa: CASSSLYGYTF
CDR3nt: TGCGCCAGCAGCAGCTTATATGGCTACACCTTC
j_gene: TRBJ1-2
abundance: few
d_gene: -
v_gene: TRBV5-1

CDR3aa: CASSVRSLAGGNEQFF
CDR3nt: TGTGCCAGCAGCGTAAGGAGTCTAGCGGGAGGCAATGAGCAGTTCTTC
j_gene: TRBJ2-1
abundance: -
d_gene: TRBD2
v_gene: TRBV9

CDR3aa: CASSKSGGIYNEQFF
CDR3nt: TGTGCCAGTAGTAAGAGCGGAGGGATATACAATGAGCAGTTCTTC
j_gene: TRBJ2-1
abundance: -
d_gene: -
v_gene: TRBV19

CDR3aa: CASRPRQSSGNQPQHF
CDR3nt: TGTGCCAGCAGGCCAAGACAGAGTTCGGGCAATCAGCCCCAGCATTTT
j_gene: TRBJ1-5
abundance: -
d_gene: -
v_gene: TRBV2

CDR3aa: CASSQEGLRGPGGSYNEQFF
CDR3nt: TGCGCCAGCAGCCAAGAGGGCCTCAGGGGCCCGGGGGGCTCCTACAATGAGCAGTTCTTC
j_gene: TRBJ2-1
abundance: few
d_gene: -
v_gene: TRBV4-3

CDR3aa: CSVGRQNTEAFF
CDR3nt: TGCAGCGTTGGCAGACAGAACACTGAAGCTTTCTTT
j_gene: TRBJ1-1
abundance: -
d_gene: -
v_gene: TRBV29-1

CDR3aa: CASTSGSTDTQYF
CDR3nt: TGTGCCAGCACCTCCGGGAGCACAGATACGCAGTATTTT
j_gene: TRBJ2-3
abundance: few
d_gene: -
v_gene: TRBV28

CDR3aa: CASSFWTGGGANVLTF
CDR3nt: TGTGCCAGCAGTTTCTGGACAGGGGGCGGGGCCAACGTCCTGACTTTC
j_gene: TRBJ2-6
abundance: -
d_gene: TRBD1
v_gene: TRBV28

CDR3aa: CAWGPGLAGNTDTQYF
CDR3nt: TGTGCCTGGGGACCGGGACTAGCGGGAAACACAGATACGCAGTATTTT
j_gene: TRBJ2-3
abundance: few
d_gene: TRBD2
v_gene: TRBV30